The present entry profiles one TCR beta chain with its context. No antigen is known for it. Treatment meaning: over 15 received Ad26.COV2.S at low or high dose, single or two shots; 5 received placebo; per-sample allocation not given. After the first vaccine or placebo injection, samples were drawn on day 63. This vaccine is an Ad26 vector that expresses the Wuhan-strain SARS-CoV-2 spike. The entry originates in a study of Ad26.COV2.S vaccination and SARS-CoV-2 variants. Turning to the study itself: The study gave Ad26.COV2.S intramuscularly, once or twice 56 days apart.

Trimming took 6 bases from V and 3 from J; bases not matched to a gene: 4. CDR1 is SQVTM, CDR2 ANQGSEA, per germline. The CDR3 is 12 residues long. Sequencing used immunoSEQ multiplex PCR; TCRdb keeps in-frame clones, though not all of them. The table has more than 300,000 clones, about nine tenths seen once. Study observations and caveats: A substantial breadth of spike-specific CD8+ and CD4+ T cell responses after vaccination has been reported.

Sample: peripheral blood, taken in a trial of Ad26.COV2.S vaccine versus placebo. This chain joins TRBV29-1 and TRBJ1-1; 7 positions agree with TRBD1. This TCR derives from a person between 18 and 59 years old who received the Ad26.COV2.S COVID-19 vaccine or a placebo. This chain's CDR3 is CSVVDRDTEAFF. The CDR3 nucleotides read TGCAGCGTCGTAGACAGGGACACTGAAGCTTTCTTT.